This T cell receptor beta chain was found in a study of OX40 agonist ivuxolimab in advanced cancers. Across the study: Patients received the agonistic anti-OX40 (CD134) antibody ivuxolimab. Study-level findings and limits: Clonal expansion was among the lowest in partial responders at 0.1-3.0 mg/kg, especially CD8+.

Here immunoSEQ multiplex PCR was the method, and the copy in TCRdb shows in-frame clones only, minus some. The data hold some 60,000 clones, with roughly nine tenths observed a single time. The CDR3 loop spans 14 amino acids. Germline-derived CDR1 and CDR2 are MNHEY and SVGAGI. V trimming: 5 bases; J trimming: 2 bases; junction bases outside the gene matches: 5. Note on this clone: Its cognate antigen is unknown.

Patients were ineligible given autoimmune disease history or systemic immunosuppression. Sequencing used CD4+ or CD8+ T cells sorted from blood, obtained in a trial of the OX40 agonist ivuxolimab. The rearrangement uses TRBV6-5 and TRBJ2-7, with 8 bases aligning to TRBD1. This clonotype was obtained from an adult with an advanced solid tumor such as melanoma, head and neck, liver or kidney cancer. The CDR3, as DNA: TGTGCCAGCAGTAAATGGACAGGGACCTACGAGCAGTACTTC. Amino acids: CASSKWTGTYEQYF.